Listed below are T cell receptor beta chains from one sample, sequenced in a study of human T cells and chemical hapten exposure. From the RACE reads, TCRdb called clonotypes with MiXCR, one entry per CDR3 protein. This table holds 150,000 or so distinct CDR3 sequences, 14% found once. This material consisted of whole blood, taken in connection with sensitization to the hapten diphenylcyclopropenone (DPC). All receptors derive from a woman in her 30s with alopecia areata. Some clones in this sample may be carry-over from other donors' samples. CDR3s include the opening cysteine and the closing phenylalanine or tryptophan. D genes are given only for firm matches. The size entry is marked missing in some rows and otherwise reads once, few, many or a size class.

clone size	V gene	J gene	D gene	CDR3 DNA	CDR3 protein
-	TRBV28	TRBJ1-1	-	TGTGCCAGCAGTTTAGGGGCCCAAACTAGCACTGAAGCTTTCTTT	CASSLGAQTSTEAFF
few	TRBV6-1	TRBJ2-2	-	TGTGCCAGCATACAGTCTCGGAGGACCGGGGAGCTGTTTTTT	CASIQSRRTGELFF
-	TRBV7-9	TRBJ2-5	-	TGTGCCAGCAGCTTGTGGGGGAAAGAGACCCAGTACTTC	CASSLWGKETQYF
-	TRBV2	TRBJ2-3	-	TGTGCCAGCAGTGTCGGAAACCGTCTAGCGGATACGCAGTATTTT	CASSVGNRLADTQYF
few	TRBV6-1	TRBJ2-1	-	TGTGCCAGCAGGGGTAATGAGCAGTTCTTC	CASRGNEQFF
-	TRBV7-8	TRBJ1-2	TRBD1	TGTGCCAGCAGCGAGGACAGGGGTTATGGCTACACCTTC	CASSEDRGYGYTF
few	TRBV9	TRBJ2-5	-	TGTGCCAGCAGCGTAGGGGCCAGGCTAGGAACCCAGTACTTC	CASSVGARLGTQYF
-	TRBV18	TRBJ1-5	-	TGTGCCAGCTCAAGGGAGCGCAATCAGCCCCAGCATTTT	CASSRERNQPQHF
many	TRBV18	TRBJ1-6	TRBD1	TGTGCCAGCTCGATCAAAACCGGGACAGCCTATTCACCCCTCCACTTT	CASSIKTGTAYSPLHF
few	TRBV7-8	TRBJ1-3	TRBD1	TGTGCCAGCAGCTCGTATAAGGGGACAGCCGGAAACACCATATATTTT	CASSSYKGTAGNTIYF
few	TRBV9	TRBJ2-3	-	TGTGCCAGCAGCGTAAATGGTCCAGATACGCAGTATTTT	CASSVNGPDTQYF
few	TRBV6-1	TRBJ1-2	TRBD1	TGTGCCAGCAACGGACAGGTCTATGGCTACACCTTC	CASNGQVYGYTF
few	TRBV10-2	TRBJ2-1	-	TGCGCCAGCGTCGGCCCCAACCCGGGACACGTCTACAATGAGCAGTTCTTC	CASVGPNPGHVYNEQFF
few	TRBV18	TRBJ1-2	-	TGTGCCAGCTCACCACCGAGGACTCTCCGGCAGGGCTACACCTTC	CASSPPRTLRQGYTF
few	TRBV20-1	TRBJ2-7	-	TGCAGTGCTAGAGCTAGCCTGGGCTACGAGCAGTACTTC	CSARASLGYEQYF
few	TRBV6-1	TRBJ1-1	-	TGTGCCAGCAGTGAAATAACGCAGGGATCGGCTGAAGCTTTCTTT	CASSEITQGSAEAFF
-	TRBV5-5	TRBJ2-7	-	TGTGCCAGCAGCTTGGCAACGATCCAGTACTTC	CASSLATIQYF
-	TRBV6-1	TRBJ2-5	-	TGTGCCAGCAGTGAAGTGGTAACCCAAGAGACCCAGTACTTC	CASSEVVTQETQYF
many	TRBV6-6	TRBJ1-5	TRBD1	TGTGCCAGCAGTTACCAGGCAGGGGGCTCCCCGAATCAGCCCCAGCATTTT	CASSYQAGGSPNQPQHF
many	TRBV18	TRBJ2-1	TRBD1	TGTGCCAGCTCACCACTCCGGGACAGCTCCTACAATGAGCAGTTCTTC	CASSPLRDSSYNEQFF
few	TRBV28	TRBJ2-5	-	TGTGCCAGCAGTTTTTCAGGGATACTCTTGGAGACCCAGTACTTC	CASSFSGILLETQYF
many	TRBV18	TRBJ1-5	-	TGTGCCAGCTCACCGGTGTCAGGGAGTGATCAGCCCCAGCATTTT	CASSPVSGSDQPQHF
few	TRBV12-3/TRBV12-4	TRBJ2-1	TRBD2	TGTGCCAGCAGTTTAGCGCTAGCGGGCTCCTACAATGAGCAGTTCTTC	CASSLALAGSYNEQFF
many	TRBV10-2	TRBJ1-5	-	TGCGCCAGCAGTGAGTCTTCAGGGGAGGATCAGCCCCAGCATTTT	CASSESSGEDQPQHF
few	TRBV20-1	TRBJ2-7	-	TGCAGTGCTGGAAGGACAAGCTGGATGGGGCAGTACTTC	CSAGRTSWMGQYF
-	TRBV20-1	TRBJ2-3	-	TGCAGTGCTCCCCGATGGGTGGGCACAGATACGCAGTATTTT	CSAPRWVGTDTQYF
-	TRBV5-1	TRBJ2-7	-	TGCGCCAGCAGCTTGATACTCGGCGGAGTATCCTACGAGCAGTACTTC	CASSLILGGVSYEQYF
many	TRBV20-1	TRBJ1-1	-	TGCAGTGCCTTATCAACTCCTGAAGCTTTCTTT	CSALSTPEAFF
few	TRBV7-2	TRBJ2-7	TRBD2	TGTGCCAGCAGCTTATTGCTAGCGGGGGGGCTCGGCGAGCAGTACTTC	CASSLLLAGGLGEQYF
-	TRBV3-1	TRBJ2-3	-	TGTGCCAGCAGCCAAACAGGAATGAGCACAGATACGCAGTATTTT	CASSQTGMSTDTQYF
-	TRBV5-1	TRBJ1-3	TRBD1	TGCGCCAGCGCTCCAACAGGGGCTGGAAACACCATATATTTT	CASAPTGAGNTIYF
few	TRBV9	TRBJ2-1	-	TGTGCCAGCAGCGCCCGGGACCTCTTCAATGAGCAGTTCTTC	CASSARDLFNEQFF
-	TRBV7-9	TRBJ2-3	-	TGTGCCAGCAGCTTAGTTTTGGGAGATACGCAGTATTTT	CASSLVLGDTQYF
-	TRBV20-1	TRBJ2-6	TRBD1	TGCAGTGCTAGGGACAGGGAGTCTGGGGCCAACGTCCTGACTTTC	CSARDRESGANVLTF
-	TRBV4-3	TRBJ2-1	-	TGCGCCAGCAGCCAAGATATGGATTGGGGGACACCGAAAAACTCCTACAATGAGCAGTTCTTC	CASSQDMDWGTPKNSYNEQFF
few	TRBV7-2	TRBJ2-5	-	TGTGCCAGCAGCCCGTGGGTTTGGGACCTAGGGGGAGAGACCCAGTACTTC	CASSPWVWDLGGETQYF
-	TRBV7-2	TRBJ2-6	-	TGTGCCAGCAGCAGAGACAGGCTTTCTGGGGCCAACGTCCTGACTTTC	CASSRDRLSGANVLTF
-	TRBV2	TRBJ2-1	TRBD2	TGTGCCAGCAGTGAAGGGACTAGCAATGAGCAGTTCTTC	CASSEGTSNEQFF
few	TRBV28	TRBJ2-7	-	TGTGCCAGCAGTAAAGACTTCTACGAGCAGTACTTC	CASSKDFYEQYF
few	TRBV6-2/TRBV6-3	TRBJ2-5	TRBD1	TGTGCCAGCAGTTACCCCGGGACAGCGCTTGGAGAGACCCAGTACTTC	CASSYPGTALGETQYF
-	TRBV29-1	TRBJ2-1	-	TGCAGCGTTGAAGGTCCGTGGGAGAATGAGCAGTTCTTC	CSVEGPWENEQFF
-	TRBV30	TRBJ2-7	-	TGTGCCTGGAGTCCCCGAACAGGGCCCTACGAGCAGTACTTC	CAWSPRTGPYEQYF
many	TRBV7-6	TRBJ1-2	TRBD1	TGTGCCAGCAGCCAGGGACAGGGCGGCTACACCTTC	CASSQGQGGYTF
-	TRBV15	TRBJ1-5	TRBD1	TGTGCCACCAGCAGAGATAGACAGGGCGGGGGGCAGCCCCAGCATTTT	CATSRDRQGGGQPQHF
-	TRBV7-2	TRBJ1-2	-	TGTGCCAGCAGCTTCAATATGCCCCGGACGCGGGGATTCTATGGCTACACCTTC	CASSFNMPRTRGFYGYTF
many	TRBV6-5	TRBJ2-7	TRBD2	TGTGCCAGCAGTTACTCATTCCTAGCGGGGGGTTCAGCCTACGAGCAGTACTTC	CASSYSFLAGGSAYEQYF
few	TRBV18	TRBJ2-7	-	TGTGCCAGCTCCTCGGCACAGGCCTACGAGCAGTACTTC	CASSSAQAYEQYF